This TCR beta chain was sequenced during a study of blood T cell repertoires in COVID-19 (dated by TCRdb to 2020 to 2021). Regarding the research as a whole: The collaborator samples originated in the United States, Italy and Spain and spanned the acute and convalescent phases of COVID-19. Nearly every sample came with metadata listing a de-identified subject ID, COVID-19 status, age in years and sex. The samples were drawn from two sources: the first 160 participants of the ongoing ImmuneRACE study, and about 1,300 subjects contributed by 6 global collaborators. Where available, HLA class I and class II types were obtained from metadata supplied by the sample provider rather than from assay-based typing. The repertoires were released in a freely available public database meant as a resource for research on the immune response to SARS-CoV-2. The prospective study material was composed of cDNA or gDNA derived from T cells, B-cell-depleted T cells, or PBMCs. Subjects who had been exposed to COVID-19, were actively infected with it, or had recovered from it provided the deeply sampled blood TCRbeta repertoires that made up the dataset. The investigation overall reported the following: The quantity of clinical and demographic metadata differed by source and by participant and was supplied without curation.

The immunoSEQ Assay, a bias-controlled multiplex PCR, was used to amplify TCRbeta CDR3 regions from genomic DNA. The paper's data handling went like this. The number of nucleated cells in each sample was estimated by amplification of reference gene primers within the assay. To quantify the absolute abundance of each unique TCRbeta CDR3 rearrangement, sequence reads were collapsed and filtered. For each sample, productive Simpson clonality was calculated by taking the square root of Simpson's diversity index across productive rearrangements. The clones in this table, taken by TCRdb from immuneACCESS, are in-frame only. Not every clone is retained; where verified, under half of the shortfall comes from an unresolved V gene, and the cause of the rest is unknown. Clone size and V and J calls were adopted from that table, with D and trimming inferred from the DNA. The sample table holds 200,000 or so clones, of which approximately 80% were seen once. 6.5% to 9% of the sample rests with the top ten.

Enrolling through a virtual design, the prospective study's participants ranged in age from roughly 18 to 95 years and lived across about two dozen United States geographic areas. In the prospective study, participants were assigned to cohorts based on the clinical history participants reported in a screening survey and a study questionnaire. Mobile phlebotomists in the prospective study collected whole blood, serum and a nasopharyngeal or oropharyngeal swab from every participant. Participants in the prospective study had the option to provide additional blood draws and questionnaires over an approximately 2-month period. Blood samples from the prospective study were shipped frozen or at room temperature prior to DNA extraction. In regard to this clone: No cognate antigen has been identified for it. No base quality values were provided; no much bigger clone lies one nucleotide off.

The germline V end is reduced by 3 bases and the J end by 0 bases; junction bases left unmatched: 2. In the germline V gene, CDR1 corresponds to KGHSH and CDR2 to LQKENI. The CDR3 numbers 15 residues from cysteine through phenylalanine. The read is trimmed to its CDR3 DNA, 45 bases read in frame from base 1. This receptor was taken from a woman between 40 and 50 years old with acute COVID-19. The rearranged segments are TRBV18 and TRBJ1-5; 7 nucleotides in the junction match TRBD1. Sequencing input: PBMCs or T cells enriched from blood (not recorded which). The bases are TGTGCCAGCTCACCCACAGGGGTTAGCAATCAGCCCCAGCATTTT. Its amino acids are CASSPTGVSNQPQHF.